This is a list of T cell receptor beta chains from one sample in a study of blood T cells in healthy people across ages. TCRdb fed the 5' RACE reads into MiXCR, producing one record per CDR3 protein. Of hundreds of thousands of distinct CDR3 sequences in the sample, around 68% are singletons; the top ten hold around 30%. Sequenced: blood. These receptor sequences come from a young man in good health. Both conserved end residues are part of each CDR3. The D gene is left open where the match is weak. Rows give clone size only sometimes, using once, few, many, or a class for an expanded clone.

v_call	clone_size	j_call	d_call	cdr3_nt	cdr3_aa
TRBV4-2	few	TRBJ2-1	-	TGTGCCAGCAGCCAGGAGAGACAGAGTGGGAGAGGGAATGAGCAGTTCTTC	CASSQERQSGRGNEQFF
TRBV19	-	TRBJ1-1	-	TGTGCCAGTAGTAGGGGACTCTTGGGGAAAGCTGAAGCTTTCTTT	CASSRGLLGKAEAFF
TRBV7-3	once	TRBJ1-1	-	TGTGCCAGCAGCCCCGGTTCCGGGGCGCGTGAAGCTTTCTTT	CASSPGSGAREAFF
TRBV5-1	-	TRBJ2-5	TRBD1	TGCGCCAGCAGCGGGCAGGGGGCGCGTATGGAGCAGTACTTC	CASSGQGARMEQYF
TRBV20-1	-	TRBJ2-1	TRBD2	TGCAGTGCTAGACGACTAGCCGATTCCTACAATGAGCAGTTCTTC	CSARRLADSYNEQFF
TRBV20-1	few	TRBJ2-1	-	TGCAGTGCTAGGCCCACCCACAATGAGCAGTTCTTC	CSARPTHNEQFF
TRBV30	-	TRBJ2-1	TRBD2	TGTGCCTGGACCGCCGGGGGGGCGGTTAATGAGCAGTTCTTC	CAWTAGGAVNEQFF
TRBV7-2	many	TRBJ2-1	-	TGTGCCAGCAGCTCGCCAGAGGACAACTACAATGAGCAGTTCTTC	CASSSPEDNYNEQFF
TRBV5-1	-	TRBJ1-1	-	TGCGCCAGCAGCTTGGTTCGAGGGGCGAACACTGAAGCTTTCTTT	CASSLVRGANTEAFF
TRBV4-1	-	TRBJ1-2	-	TGCGCCAGCAGCCAAGATCCTTCAGGGTTCTATGGCTACACCTTC	CASSQDPSGFYGYTF
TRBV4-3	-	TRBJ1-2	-	TGCGCCAGCAGCCAAGTTAACAGGAGGAATGGCTACACCTTC	CASSQVNRRNGYTF
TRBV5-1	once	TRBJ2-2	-	TGCGCCAGCGCTGTCCTGCGGGGCGATAACACCGGGGAGCTGTTTTTT	CASAVLRGDNTGELFF
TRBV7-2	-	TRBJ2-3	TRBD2	TGTGCCAGCAGCTTGGCGGGGGGTTGGGATACGCAGTATTTT	CASSLAGGWDTQYF
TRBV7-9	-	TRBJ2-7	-	TGTGCCAGCAGTAACCCTGGACAGAACCCCTACGAGCAGTACTTC	CASSNPGQNPYEQYF
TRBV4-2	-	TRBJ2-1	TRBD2	TGTGCCAGCAGCCACGTCCCGGGACAACGCGAAAGCGGGGGGTCTTACAATGAGCAGTTCTTC	CASSHVPGQRESGGSYNEQFF
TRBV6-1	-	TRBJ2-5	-	TGTGCCAGCAGTGAATTTGTGGGGTTGTACCAAGAGACCCAGTACTTC	CASSEFVGLYQETQYF
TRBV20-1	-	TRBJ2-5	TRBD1	TGCAGTGCTAGGACTACTACAGGGGAAGGGTCAGAGACCCAGTACTTC	CSARTTTGEGSETQYF
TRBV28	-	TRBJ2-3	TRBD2	TGTGCCAGCAGTCTTAACCCCATCCCCTCACTAGCGGGGCGTAAAGATACGCAGTATTTT	CASSLNPIPSLAGRKDTQYF
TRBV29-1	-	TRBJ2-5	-	TGCAGCGTTGACCTGGGGGTAACACAAGAGACCCAGTACTTC	CSVDLGVTQETQYF
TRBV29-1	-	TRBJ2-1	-	TGCAGCGTTGGGGGGGCCCCGGGGTACAATGAGCAGTTCTTC	CSVGGAPGYNEQFF
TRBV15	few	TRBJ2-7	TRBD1	TGTGCCACCAGCTGGACGAGGGGACAGGGGAACGAGCAGTACTTC	CATSWTRGQGNEQYF
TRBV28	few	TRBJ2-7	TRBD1	TGTGCCAGCAGACTTAGACAGGGGGCCGAGCCCTACGAGCAGTACTTC	CASRLRQGAEPYEQYF
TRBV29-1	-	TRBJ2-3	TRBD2	TGCAGCGATGCTAGCGGGGCAAACACAGATACGCAGTATTTT	CSDASGANTDTQYF
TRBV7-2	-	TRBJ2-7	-	TGTGCCAGCAGCACGGACGCAACCCACGAGCAGTACTTC	CASSTDATHEQYF
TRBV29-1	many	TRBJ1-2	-	TGCAGCGTTGAAGATCGGGGTCTTGGCTACACCTTC	CSVEDRGLGYTF
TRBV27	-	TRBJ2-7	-	TGTGCCAGCAAACTAGCAGAGAGCTCCTACGAGCAGTACTTC	CASKLAESSYEQYF
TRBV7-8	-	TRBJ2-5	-	TGTGCCAGCAGGCCCCCCGGACGACTCCAAGAGACCCAGTACTTC	CASRPPGRLQETQYF
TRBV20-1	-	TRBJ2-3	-	TGCAGTGCTAGAGATCTTTCAGATACGCAGTATTTT	CSARDLSDTQYF
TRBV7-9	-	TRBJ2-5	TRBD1	TGTGCCAGCAGCTTAGGATCGACAGGGGCGGAGACCCAGTACTTC	CASSLGSTGAETQYF
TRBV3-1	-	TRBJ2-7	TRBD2	TGTGCCAGCAGCCAAGCTAGCGGCTCCTACGAGCAGTACTTC	CASSQASGSYEQYF
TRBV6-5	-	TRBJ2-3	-	TGTGCCAGTGGTCGAACAGGGTCGAGCACAGATACGCAGTATTTT	CASGRTGSSTDTQYF
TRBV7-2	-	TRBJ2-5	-	TGTGCCAGCAGCCCAGCCGTGGCGGGCGTAGGAGAGACCCAGTACTTC	CASSPAVAGVGETQYF
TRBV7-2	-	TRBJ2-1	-	TGTGCCAGCAGTTCCAGGACCGGCCACAGCTACAATGAGCAGTTCTTC	CASSSRTGHSYNEQFF
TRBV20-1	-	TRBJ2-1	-	TGCAGTGCTCGCCGACAGAGCTCCTACAATGAGCAGTTCTTC	CSARRQSSYNEQFF
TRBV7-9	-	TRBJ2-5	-	TGTGCCAGCAGCCCCACGGGAGCCTTCCAAGAGACCCAGTACTTC	CASSPTGAFQETQYF
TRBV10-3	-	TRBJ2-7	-	TGTGCCATCAGTGAGCCCGGGTTGGGACACGGACCTTACGAGCAGTACTTC	CAISEPGLGHGPYEQYF
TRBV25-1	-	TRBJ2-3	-	TGTGCCACCAGCCTCGATACGCAGTATTTT	CATSLDTQYF
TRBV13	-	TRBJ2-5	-	TGTGCCAGCAGCACCGAACGTCAAGAGACCCAGTACTTC	CASSTERQETQYF
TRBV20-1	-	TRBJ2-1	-	TGCAGTGCTAGACCGGGCCCAGGCCTCCTCGTAGATAGGGCGAGGTGGAATGAGCAGTTCTTC	CSARPGPGLLVDRARWNEQFF
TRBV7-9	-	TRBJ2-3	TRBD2	TGTGCCAGCAGCATCGTTCTAGCGGTATTAACAGATACGCAGTATTTT	CASSIVLAVLTDTQYF
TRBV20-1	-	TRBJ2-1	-	TGCAGTGCTCAGCACATCAGAAACAATGAGCAGTTCTTC	CSAQHIRNNEQFF
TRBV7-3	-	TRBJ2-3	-	TGTGCCAGCAGCCCGCGATTTTTATTGGATACGCAGTATTTT	CASSPRFLLDTQYF
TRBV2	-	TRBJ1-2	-	TGTGCCAGCAGTGAACGGGCTCCGGATGGCTACACCTTC	CASSERAPDGYTF
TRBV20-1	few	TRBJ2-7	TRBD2	TGCAGTGCTAGAGGGACTAGCGGGGGATCCTACGAGCAGTACTTC	CSARGTSGGSYEQYF
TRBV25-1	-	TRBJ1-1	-	TGTGCCAGCAGTGAATCCTGGGGTACTGAAGCTTTCTTT	CASSESWGTEAFF
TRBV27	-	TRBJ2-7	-	TGTGCCAGCAGTAGCAGACAGGTCAGCTACGAGCAGTACTTC	CASSSRQVSYEQYF
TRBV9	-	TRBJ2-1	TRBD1	TGTGCCAGCAGCTCAAGTCAGGGACAGAGACCCTACGAGCAGTTCTTC	CASSSSQGQRPYEQFF
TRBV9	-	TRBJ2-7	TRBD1	TGTGCCAGCAGCGTGGGACAGGGAGTTGGCGAGCAGTACTTC	CASSVGQGVGEQYF